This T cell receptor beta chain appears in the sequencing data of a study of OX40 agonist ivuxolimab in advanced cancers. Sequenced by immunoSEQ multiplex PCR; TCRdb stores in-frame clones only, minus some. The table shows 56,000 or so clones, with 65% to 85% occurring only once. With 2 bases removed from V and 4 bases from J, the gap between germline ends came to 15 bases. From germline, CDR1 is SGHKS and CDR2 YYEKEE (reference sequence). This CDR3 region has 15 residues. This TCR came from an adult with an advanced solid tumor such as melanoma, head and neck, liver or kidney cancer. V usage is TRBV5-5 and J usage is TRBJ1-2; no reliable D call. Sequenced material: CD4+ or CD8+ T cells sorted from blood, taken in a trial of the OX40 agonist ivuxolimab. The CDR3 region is CASSFRLSGIYGYTF. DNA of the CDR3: TGTGCCAGCAGCTTTCGGTTGAGTGGGATCTATGGCTACACCTTC.